This TCR beta chain is from a study of T cells in Graves' hyperthyroidism and ophthalmopathy. Germline values: CDR1 DFQATT, CDR2 SNEGSKA (reference sequence). The CDR3 runs to 13 residues. V dropped 1 base and J dropped 9; count of bases not matched to a gene: 3. Regions amplified from RNA transcripts were the TCR beta CDR3 regions. When the TCR CDR3 underwent first-round RT-PCR, the HTBI primer set was used. TCRdb re-derived calls from the multiplex PCR reads in MiXCR, one entry per CDR3 protein. The profile shows fewer than 550,000 distinct CDR3 sequences, less than 20% of them singletons. The TCR comes from a woman between 18 and 29 years old with Graves' hyperthyroidism. The rearrangement links TRBV20-1 to TRBJ2-1; 10 bases agree with TRBD2. Sequencing input: blood. CDR3 sequence (DNA): TGCAGTGCTAGAGTAACTAGCGGGGTTGAGCAGTTCTTC. It translates to CSARVTSGVEQFF.